This T cell receptor (beta chain) was recovered during a study of technical replicates of blood from several donors. CDR1 MNHEY and CDR2 SVGAGI come from the germline V gene. V lost 6 bases, J lost 2 bases, and 8 bases lay in between. This CDR3 comprises 13 residues. Libraries were prepared by immunoSEQ multiplex PCR; TCRdb keeps only in-frame clonotypes and omits some of them. In the table there are more than 90,000 clones, approximately 96% of which are singletons. This chain uses TRBV6-5 with TRBJ2-4; tentatively, D is TRBD2 (5 bases). What was sequenced was T cells isolated from PBMCs. The sequence was collected from a human donor in good health. CDR3: CASSRGSKNIQYF. The CDR3 coding sequence is TGTGCCAGCAGCCGGGGATCCAAAAACATTCAGTACTTC.